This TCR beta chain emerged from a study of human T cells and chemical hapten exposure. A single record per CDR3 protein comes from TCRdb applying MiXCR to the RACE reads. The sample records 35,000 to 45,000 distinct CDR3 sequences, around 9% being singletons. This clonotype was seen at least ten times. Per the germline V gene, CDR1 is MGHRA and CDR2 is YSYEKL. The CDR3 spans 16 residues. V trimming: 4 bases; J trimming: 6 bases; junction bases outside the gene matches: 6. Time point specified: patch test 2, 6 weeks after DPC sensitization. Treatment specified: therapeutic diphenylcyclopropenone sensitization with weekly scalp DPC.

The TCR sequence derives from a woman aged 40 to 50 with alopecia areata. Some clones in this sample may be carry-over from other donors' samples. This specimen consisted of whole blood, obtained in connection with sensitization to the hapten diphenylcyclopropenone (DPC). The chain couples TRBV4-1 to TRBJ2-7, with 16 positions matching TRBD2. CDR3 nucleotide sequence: TGCGCCAGCAGCCTTGGGACTAGCGGGGGGGCGAGCGAGCAGTACTTC. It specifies CASSLGTSGGASEQYF.